Below, 28 T cell receptor beta chains from the same sample are listed, as sequenced in a study of blood T cell repertoires in COVID-19. Generated by immunoSEQ multiplex PCR, the TCRdb table keeps only in-frame clones and is missing some. The sample has about 200,000 clones; 70% to 90% are singletons. The sample comprised PBMCs or T cells enriched from blood (not recorded which). The receptors here all came from a middle-aged woman with acute COVID-19.

The genes are TRBV28 and TRBJ1-1, with D unclear. Germline CDR1 reads MDHEN; CDR2 reads SYDVKM. CDR3 size: 15 residues. V lost 7 bases, J lost 4 bases, and 19 bases lay in between. Here the CDR3 reads CASNHRRDWSTEAFF. Here the CDR3 DNA reads TGTGCCAGCAACCACCGGAGGGATTGGAGCACTGAAGCTTTCTTT.

The CDR3 here is CSAGDSEAFF. The CDR3 DNA is TGCAGCGCCGGGGACAGTGAAGCTTTCTTT. The rearrangement joins TRBV29-1 to TRBJ1-1, with 7 bases identical to TRBD1. Germline CDR1 SQVTM, CDR2 ANQGSEA. The V segment lost 7 bases and the J segment 7 bases; nucleotides outside the gene matches: 3. This CDR3 has 10 residues.

This clone appeared once. V usage is TRBV27 and J usage is TRBJ1-5, with a weak D call TRBD1 (6 bases). Germline V gives CDR1 MNHEY, CDR2 SMNVEV (reference sequence). This CDR3 is 19 amino acids long. Between the trimmed V and J ends, which lost 6 bases and 0 bases, there was a span of 24 bases. The CDR3 DNA reads TGTGCCAGCAGCCCCGGACAGACGAACCTCTACTATAGCAATCAGCCCCAGCATTTT. This translates into CASSPGQTNLYYSNQPQHF.

The rearrangement joins TRBV6-5 to TRBJ1-2; D gene unclear. CDR3 length equals 15 residues. Trimming shortened V by 6 bases and J by 5 bases, and 19 bases separated the two germline ends. Looked up from germline, CDR1 is MNHEY and CDR2 is SVGAGI. The CDR3 region is CASSFRLQHSYGYTF. CDR3 sequence (DNA): TGTGCCAGCAGCTTCAGGCTACAGCATTCTTATGGCTACACCTTC.

In its sample, this clone was seen once. The chain couples TRBV4-2 to TRBJ2-1, with 9 bases that match TRBD2. The CDR3 contains 15 residues. Germline values: CDR1 LGHNA, CDR2 YNFKEQ. J lost 6 bases, V lost 3 bases, and 6 bases had no gene match. The CDR3 is CASSQPGLASNEQFF. In DNA form, the CDR3 reads TGTGCCAGCAGCCAGCCGGGACTAGCCAGCAATGAGCAGTTCTTC.

The V and J genes are TRBV28 and TRBJ1-1; D is undetermined. V lost 1 base and J 6 bases, leaving 6 bases between the germline ends. This CDR3 comprises 12 residues. Germline V gene data show CDR1 as MDHEN and CDR2 as SYDVKM. CDR3 protein: CASSLSSAEAFF. DNA of the CDR3: TGTGCCAGCAGTTTATCGAGCGCTGAAGCTTTCTTT.

The chain joins TRBV21-1 to TRBJ1-2. TRBV21-1 is designated a pseudogene. The CDR3 consists of 17 residues. The chain's CDR3 is CASSLGGGWLSDYGYTF. CDR3 DNA: TGTGCCAGCAGCCTGGGGGGAGGGTGGCTTTCGGACTATGGCTACACCTTC.

The chain carries TRBV3-1 (or the pseudogene TRBV3-2) and TRBJ1-6, with TRBD1 identical over 10 bases. The germline V gene encodes CDR1 LGHDT and CDR2 YNNKEL (reference sequence). V dropped 4 bases and J dropped 1; count of bases not matched to a gene: 4. The CDR3 totals 17 residues. The CDR3: CASSPRQGASYNSPLHF. CDR3 DNA: TGTGCCAGCAGCCCACGACAGGGGGCGTCCTATAATTCACCCCTCCACTTT.

This chain connects TRBV2 to TRBJ1-5; D gene uncertain. V was shortened by 3 bases and J by 4 bases, with 7 bases between the two germline ends. Looked up from germline, CDR1 is SNHLY and CDR2 is FYNNEI. The CDR3 covers 13 residues. The DNA for the CDR3 is TGTGCCAGCAGTGACGACGGGAATCAGCCCCAGCATTTT. Its translation is CASSDDGNQPQHF.

The CDR3 here is CATSDLQALAGGETQYF. Written as DNA, the CDR3 is TGTGCCACCAGTGATTTGCAAGCACTAGCGGGAGGAGAGACCCAGTACTTC. This rearrangement joins TRBV24-1 to TRBJ2-5; 12 positions agree with TRBD2. This CDR3 is 17 amino acids long. The V gene's germline CDR1 is KGHDR and CDR2 SFDVKD. Trimming removed 0 bases from V and 4 bases from J; junction bases left unmatched: 5.

In the case of this clone: Additional DNA sequences in this sample encode the identical CDR3. The chain uses TRBV2 and TRBJ1-6; 7 nucleotides agree with TRBD1. Per the germline V gene, CDR1 is SNHLY and CDR2 is FYNNEI. CDR3 size: 14 residues. J was trimmed by 5 bases and V by 3 bases; bases with no gene match: 1. The CDR3 DNA sequence: TGTGCCAGCAGTGAGGGACAGAATAATTCACCCCTCCACTTT. Its translation: CASSEGQNNSPLHF.

The chain has TRBV30 and TRBJ1-5, with D possibly being TRBD1 (6 bases). V lost 0 bases, J lost 2 bases, and 8 bases lay in between. Germline V CDR1 and CDR2: GTSNPN, SVGIG (reference sequence). The CDR3 has 14 residues. Written as DNA, the CDR3 is TGTGCCTGGAGTGTACGACAGGGCAATCAGCCCCAGCATTTT. Translation: CAWSVRQGNQPQHF. The variable domain in full, completed from reference TRBV30 and TRBJ1-5, reads SQTIHQWPATLVQPVGSPLSLECTVEGTSNPNLYWYRQAAGRGLQLLFYSVGIGQISSEVPQNLSASRPQDRQFILSSKKLLLSDSGFYLCAWSVRQGNQPQHFGDGTRLSIL.

V usage is TRBV27 and J usage is TRBJ2-1; 7 nucleotides line up with TRBD2. Losses at the gene ends were 7 bases for V and 1 base for J; bases not matched to a gene: 7. This CDR3 comprises 15 residues. The germline CDR1 and CDR2 sequences are MNHEY and SMNVEV (reference sequence). The CDR3: CASTLGRESYNEQFF. The CDR3 DNA is TGTGCCAGCACGCTCGGGCGGGAGTCCTACAATGAGCAGTTCTTC.

The chain links TRBV19 to TRBJ1-2; a possible D gene is TRBD1 (5 bases). V gave up 3 bases and J gave up 3 bases, with 11 bases separating them. There are 14 residues in the CDR3. The germline gives CDR1 LNHDA, CDR2 SQIVND (reference sequence). The CDR3 protein is CASSMGGGDYGYTF. The CDR3 DNA reads as TGTGCCAGTAGTATGGGCGGGGGAGACTATGGCTACACCTTC.

J is TRBJ2-3 and V is TRBV18; 8 nucleotides line up with TRBD2. Unmatched junction bases numbered 8, after V lost 4 bases and J lost 5 bases. Looked up from germline, CDR1 is KGHSH and CDR2 is LQKENI. The CDR3 loop spans 15 amino acids. The CDR3 nucleotides are TGTGCCAGCTCACGCGGGGGGTCCCCGGGAGATACGCAGTATTTT. It is translated as CASSRGGSPGDTQYF.

The chain couples TRBV4-2 to TRBJ2-7; TRBD2 agrees at 7 bases. J lost 3 bases, V lost 3 bases, and 2 bases had no gene match. The CDR3 totals 13 residues. The V gene's germline CDR1 is LGHNA and CDR2 YNFKEQ. The CDR3 is CASSQSGNYEQYF. Here the CDR3 DNA reads TGTGCCAGCAGCCAGAGCGGGAACTACGAGCAGTACTTC.

The genes are TRBV4-1 and TRBJ2-2, with D perhaps TRBD2 (5 bases). V was trimmed by 6 bases and J by 5 bases, leaving 16 bases between them. The CDR3 spans 15 residues. Germline values: CDR1 MGHRA, CDR2 YSYEKL. The DNA of the CDR3 is TGCGCCAGCAGGTGGGGAGCGTGGTTGACCGGGGAGCTGTTTTTT. Translated, it gives CASRWGAWLTGELFF.

V and J are TRBV6-5 and TRBJ2-7, with 7 positions matching TRBD2. V lost 2 bases to trimming and J lost 4 bases; unmatched junction nucleotides: 8. Germline V gene data show CDR1 as MNHEY and CDR2 as SVGAGI. The CDR3 consists of 15 residues. Written as DNA, the CDR3 is TGTGCCAGCAGTTACCGTGGCGGGAGCGGTTACGAGCAGTACTTC. As protein: CASSYRGGSGYEQYF.

The chain joins TRBV27 to TRBJ2-3; 11 positions match TRBD2. Germline V gene sequence: CDR1 MNHEY, CDR2 SMNVEV (reference sequence). This CDR3 region has 18 residues. V shed 7 bases, J shed 2 bases, and the junction held 14 bases outside the gene matches. CDR3 sequence: CASKLTTRLAGITDTQYF. The CDR3 DNA reads TGTGCCAGCAAACTGACAACCAGACTAGCGGGGATCACAGATACGCAGTATTTT.

V and J are TRBV6-5 and TRBJ2-3; 9 nucleotides line up with TRBD2. Germline CDR1 MNHEY, CDR2 SVGAGI. The CDR3 spans 15 residues. J was trimmed by 5 bases and V by 4 bases; bases with no gene match: 7. The CDR3 region has the DNA TGTGCCAGCAGTTTCCAAGCGGGAGGATTAGATACGCAGTATTTT. This codes for CASSFQAGGLDTQYF.

The rearrangement joins TRBV10-2 to TRBJ2-4; D may be TRBD2 (5 bases). This CDR3 has 11 amino acids. Trimming pared 7 bases from V and 9 bases from J, leaving 10 bases between. Germline values: CDR1 WSHSY, CDR2 SAAADI. The CDR3, as DNA: TGCGCCAGCATCGGGGATGGCATTCAGTACTTC. This codes for CASIGDGIQYF.

The rearrangement links TRBV6-5 to TRBJ1-2, with 8 bases identical to TRBD1. The ends lost 2 bases at V and 8 bases at J; junction bases unmatched: 7. CDR1 is MNHEY, CDR2 SVGAGI, per germline. This CDR3 has 14 residues. CDR3 in DNA: TGTGCCAGCAGTTACGGTAGACAGGGGAGAGGCTACACCTTC. Translation: CASSYGRQGRGYTF.

The chain combines TRBV28 with TRBJ2-1; 8 bases match TRBD2. Germline CDR1 is MDHEN and CDR2 is SYDVKM. Trimming removed 8 bases from V and 4 bases from J; junction bases left unmatched: 13. The CDR3 loop spans 16 amino acids. The CDR3 nucleotides read TGTGCCAGCTCGGGTGTCGGAGCGGGAGAGTACAATGAGCAGTTCTTC. Encoded protein: CASSGVGAGEYNEQFF.

This clone was counted once. This rearrangement joins TRBV2 to TRBJ2-2; D call uncertain. The CDR3 is made up of 14 amino acids. V was cut by 5 bases and J by 4 bases, with 11 bases left in between. Germline CDR1 reads SNHLY; CDR2 reads FYNNEI. The CDR3 sequence: CASSLTRGTGELFF. Here the CDR3 DNA reads TGTGCCAGCAGTCTGACTCGTGGCACCGGGGAGCTGTTTTTT.

This chain uses TRBV7-5 with TRBJ2-3; TRBD2 is taken as the D call from the table, unchecked against the DNA. TRBV7-5 is flagged as a pseudogene. This CDR3 region has 14 residues. CDR3 in DNA: TGTGTCAGAAGCCCGCCCGGAGGTCGGGATACGCAGTATTTT. It is translated as CVRSPPGGRDTQYF.

The J gene is TRBJ2-7, the V gene TRBV27, with 8 bases matching TRBD1. The CDR3 length is 15 residues. Trimming at V came to 3 bases and at J to 5 bases, leaving 9 bases not matched to a gene. Germline V gene sequence: CDR1 MNHEY, CDR2 SMNVEV (reference sequence). The CDR3 reads CASSFVYGQGDEQYF. The CDR3, as DNA: TGTGCCAGCAGTTTTGTTTACGGACAGGGCGACGAGCAGTACTTC.

A word on this clone: This may be a read error: a much more frequent sequence differs by one nucleotide. The chain joins TRBV7-6 to TRBJ2-1, with D possibly TRBD1 on 6 matching bases. Germline CDR1 is SGHVS and CDR2 is FNYEAQ. Trimming removed 5 bases at V and 7 bases at J, with 6 bases between. This CDR3 contains 11 residues. CDR3 region: CASSQGNEQFF. The CDR3 DNA sequence: TGTGCCAGCAGCCAGGGGAATGAGCAGTTCTTC.

The chain has TRBV12-5 and TRBJ2-7; possible D gene TRBD1, 6 bases. The germline CDR1 and CDR2 sequences are LGHNT and FRNRAP. V was clipped by 7 bases and J by 1 base, with 14 bases between them. The CDR3 runs to 14 residues. CDR3 protein: CASVKGDGSYEQYF. CDR3 DNA sequence: TGTGCTAGTGTGAAGGGGGACGGGTCCTACGAGCAGTACTTC.